This T cell receptor beta chain emerged from a study of read filtering for tumor transcriptome and immune sequencing. For the study at large: Whole-transcriptome libraries were prepared after DNase treatment. Study-wide findings and caveats: The CD138-negative fraction was mixed bone marrow immune cells, not pure T cells.

Germline CDR1 reads SQVTM; CDR2 reads ANQGSEA. The CDR3 extends over 13 amino acids. Note on this clonotype: Its specificity is unknown. This may stem from a read error, because a much larger clone lies one nucleotide away.

From roughly 0.4 ug of RNA, a library with molecular barcoded alpha/delta and beta/gamma adaptors was made. TCRdb re-called the reads through MiXCR, storing one row per CDR3 protein. The sample holds 100,000 to 150,000 distinct CDR3 sequences, about an eighth seen once. The chain carries TRBV29-1 and TRBJ2-5; D is perhaps TRBD2 (6 bases). The sequencing sample was made of a population of CD138-negative cells sorted from bone marrow. This TCR came from a donor aged 40 or older with multiple myeloma. The CDR3 is CCVAVSGQETQYF. CDR3 in DNA: TGCTGCGTTGCTGTTAGCGGCCAAGAGACCCAGTACTTC.